The rows below give T cell receptor beta chains drawn from one sample of a study of graft-versus-host responses after intestinal transplantation. Clones were read by immunoSEQ multiplex PCR, and TCRdb kept only the in-frame ones, dropping some. The data show tens of thousands of clones, 91% seen once. For these TCRs, the target antigens are not known. The sequencing here drew on unstimulated CD8+ T cells sorted from spleen or lymph node cells, taken before transplant. The receptors shown here come from a human donor who was the organ donor for an intestinal transplant. The CDR3 runs from the conserved cysteine through the conserved F or W. A D gene is named only where the DNA matches it firmly. Expanded clones get a size class; other rows say once, few or many, or leave the size out.

TRBJ2-7,TRBV6-1,.,TRBD2,TGTGCCAGCATAGGAAGCGGGACGTACGAGCAGTACTTC,CASIGSGTYEQYF
TRBJ2-1,TRBV19,.,TRBD2,TGTGCCAGTAGTATTTTAGCGGGAGGGGGATTGAATGAGCAGTTCTTC,CASSILAGGGLNEQFF
TRBJ2-1,TRBV6-5,.,TRBD1,TGTGCCAGCAGTTGGACAGGCAATGAGCAGTTCTTC,CASSWTGNEQFF
TRBJ2-7,TRBV30,.,TRBD1,TGTGCCTGGAGTGATTCTCAGGGGGCAGCGTACGAGCAGTACTTC,CAWSDSQGAAYEQYF
TRBJ2-1,TRBV7-3,.,.,TGTGCCAGCAGCTTAGTGCCTAGCGATTCTGCTGAGCAGTTCTTC,CASSLVPSDSAEQFF
TRBJ2-5,TRBV7-9,.,TRBD1,TGTGCCAGCAGCCCCCTGGCAGTGGACAGGGGGTCCCAAGAGACCCAGTACTTC,CASSPLAVDRGSQETQYF
TRBJ1-2,TRBV28,once,.,TGTGCCAGCGGAGGGCCAGGGTACGTTGGCTACACCTTC,CASGGPGYVGYTF
TRBJ2-1,TRBV2,.,TRBD1,TGTGCCAGCAGTTACGGACAGGCGACTTACAATGAGCAGTTCTTC,CASSYGQATYNEQFF
TRBJ1-3,TRBV19,few,.,TGTGCCAGTGGGATAGGGATCCACTCTGGAAACACCATATATTTT,CASGIGIHSGNTIYF
TRBJ2-7,TRBV29-1,.,.,TGCAGCGTTGCCGACAATAGGGTCTCCTACGAGCAGTACTTC,CSVADNRVSYEQYF
TRBJ2-1,TRBV5-1,.,TRBD2,TGCGCCAGCAGCTTGTGGCTAGCGGTCTACAATGAGCAGTTCTTC,CASSLWLAVYNEQFF
TRBJ2-1,TRBV4-1,.,TRBD2,TGCGCCAGCAGCCAAGCGGGCGGGAGCAATGAGCAGTTCTTC,CASSQAGGSNEQFF
TRBJ2-3,TRBV18,.,.,TGTGCCAGCTCACCGTCGTTAATTTTGGGGGAGTCCACAGATACGCAGTATTTT,CASSPSLILGESTDTQYF
TRBJ2-1,TRBV6-1,.,TRBD2,TGTGCCAGCAGTGAAGGACGGGGGGTGCTCACCTCTACCCTTGGAGAGCAGTTCTTC,CASSEGRGVLTSTLGEQFF
TRBJ1-5,TRBV2,once,TRBD1,TGTGCCAGCAGTCGAACCAGGGGGTATAGCAATCAGCCCCAGCATTTT,CASSRTRGYSNQPQHF
TRBJ2-7,TRBV11-2,once,TRBD1,TGTGCCAGCAGCTTCGGGACAGGGGAGTACGAGCAGTACTTC,CASSFGTGEYEQYF